This T cell receptor (beta chain) was identified during a study of cytomegalovirus exposure and HLA in healthy donors. Study at large: A prior analysis found about 110 million unique TCR beta sequences from 150 million to 200 million T cells.

General observations from the study: Within an earlier analysis, most TCR beta V segments proved productive either about 90% or about 30% of the time. More than 150 TCR beta chains were listed as cytomegalovirus-associated. A classifier reportedly called cytomegalovirus status with high sensitivity and specificity.

Vbeta (60) and Jbeta (13) primers were used in the PCR. The assay was immunoSEQ multiplex PCR, and TCRdb's table has in-frame clones only and misses some. In all, the sample yields 100,000 to 150,000 clones. Remarks on this clone: Its antigen is not known.

The sample comprised PBMCs. This receptor was identified in a young man in good health and CMV-seronegative.

Here the CDR3 reads CASSPVGLFSSEAFF. CDR3 in DNA: TGTGCCAGCAGTCCGGTTGGGCTGTTCAGCTCCGAAGCTTTCTTT. The V call is TRBV28, the J call TRBJ1-1; D not certain. With 5 bases removed from V and 8 bases from J, the gap between germline ends came to 21 bases. CDR3 length: 15 amino acids. CDR1 is MDHEN, CDR2 SYDVKM, per germline.